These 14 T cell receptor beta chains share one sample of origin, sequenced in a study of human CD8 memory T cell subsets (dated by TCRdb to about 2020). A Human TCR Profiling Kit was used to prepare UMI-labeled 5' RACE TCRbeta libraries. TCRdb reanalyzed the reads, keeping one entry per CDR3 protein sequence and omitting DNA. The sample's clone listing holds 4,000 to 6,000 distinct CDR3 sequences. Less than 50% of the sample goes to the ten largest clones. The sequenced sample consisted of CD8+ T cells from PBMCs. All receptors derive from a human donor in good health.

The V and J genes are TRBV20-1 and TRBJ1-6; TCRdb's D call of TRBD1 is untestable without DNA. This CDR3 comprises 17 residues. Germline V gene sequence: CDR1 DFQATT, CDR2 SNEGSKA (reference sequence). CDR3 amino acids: CSAATAGTGGGNSPLHF.

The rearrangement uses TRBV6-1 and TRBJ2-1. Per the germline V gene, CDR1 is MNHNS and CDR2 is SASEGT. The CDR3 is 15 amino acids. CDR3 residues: CASSEPGRRVNEQFF.

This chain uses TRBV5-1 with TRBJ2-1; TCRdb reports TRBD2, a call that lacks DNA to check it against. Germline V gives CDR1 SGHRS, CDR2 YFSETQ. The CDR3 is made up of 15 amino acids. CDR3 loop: CASREAGGPYNEQFF.

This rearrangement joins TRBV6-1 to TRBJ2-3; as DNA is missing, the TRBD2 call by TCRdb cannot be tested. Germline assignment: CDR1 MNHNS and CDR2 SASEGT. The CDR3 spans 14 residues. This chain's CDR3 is CANSRQPNTDTQYF.

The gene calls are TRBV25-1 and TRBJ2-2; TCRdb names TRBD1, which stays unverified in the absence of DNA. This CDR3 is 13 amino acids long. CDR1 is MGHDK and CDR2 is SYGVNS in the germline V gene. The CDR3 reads CASRNTGTGELFF.

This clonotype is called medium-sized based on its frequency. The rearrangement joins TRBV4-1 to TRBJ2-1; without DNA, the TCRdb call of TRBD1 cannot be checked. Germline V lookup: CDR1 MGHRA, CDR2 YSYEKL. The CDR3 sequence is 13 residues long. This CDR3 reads CASSQDWGYEQFF.

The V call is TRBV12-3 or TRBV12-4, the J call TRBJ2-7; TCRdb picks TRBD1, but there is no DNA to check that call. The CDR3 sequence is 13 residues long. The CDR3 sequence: CASSWDPSTEQYF.

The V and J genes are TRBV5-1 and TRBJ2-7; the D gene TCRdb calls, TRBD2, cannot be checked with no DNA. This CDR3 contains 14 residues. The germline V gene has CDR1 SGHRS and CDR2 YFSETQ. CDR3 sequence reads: CASSLAGGESEQYF.

The CDR3 is CASRSGRGYEQYF. V usage is TRBV11-1 and J usage is TRBJ2-7; as DNA is missing, the TRBD1 call by TCRdb cannot be tested. The CDR3 length is 13 residues. Germline loops: CDR1 SGHAT, CDR2 FQDESV (reference sequence).

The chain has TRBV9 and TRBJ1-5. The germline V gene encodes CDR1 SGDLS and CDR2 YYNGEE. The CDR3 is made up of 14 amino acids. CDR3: CASSVGGGNQPQHF.

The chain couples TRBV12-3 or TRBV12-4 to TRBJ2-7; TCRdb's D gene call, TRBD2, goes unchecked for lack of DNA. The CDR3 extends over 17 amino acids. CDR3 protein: CASSRTSGAGDDHEQYF.

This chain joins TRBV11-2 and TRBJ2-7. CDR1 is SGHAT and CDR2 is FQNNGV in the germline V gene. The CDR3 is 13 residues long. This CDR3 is CASSLDVDYEQYF. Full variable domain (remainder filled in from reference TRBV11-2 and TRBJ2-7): EAGVAQSPRYKIIEKRQSVAFWCNPISGHATLYWYQQILGQGPKLLIQFQNNGVVDDSQLPKDRFSAERLKGVDSTLKIQPAKLEDSAVYLCASSLDVDYEQYFGPGTRLTVT.

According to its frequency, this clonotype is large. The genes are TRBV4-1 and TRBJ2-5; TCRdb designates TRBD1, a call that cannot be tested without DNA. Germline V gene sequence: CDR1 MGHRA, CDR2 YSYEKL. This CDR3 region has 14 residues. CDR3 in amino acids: CASSPNRGEETQYF.

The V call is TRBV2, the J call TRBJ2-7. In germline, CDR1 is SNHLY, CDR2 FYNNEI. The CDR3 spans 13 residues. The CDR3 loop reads CASRAGFSYEQYF.